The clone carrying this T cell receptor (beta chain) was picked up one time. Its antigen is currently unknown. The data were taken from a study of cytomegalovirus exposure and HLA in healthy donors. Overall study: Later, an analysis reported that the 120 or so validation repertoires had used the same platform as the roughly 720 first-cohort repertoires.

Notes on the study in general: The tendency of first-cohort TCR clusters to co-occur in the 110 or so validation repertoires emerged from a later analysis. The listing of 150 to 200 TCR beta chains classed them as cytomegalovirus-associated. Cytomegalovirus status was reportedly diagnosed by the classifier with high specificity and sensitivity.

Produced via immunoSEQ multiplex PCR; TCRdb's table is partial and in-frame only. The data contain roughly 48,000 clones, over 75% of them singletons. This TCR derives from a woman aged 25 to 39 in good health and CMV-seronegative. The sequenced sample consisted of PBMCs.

The CDR3 region is CASSHGSSYEQYF. In DNA form, the CDR3 reads TGTGCCAGCAGCCATGGGAGCTCCTACGAGCAGTACTTC. V is TRBV5-6 and J is TRBJ2-7; D possibly corresponds to TRBD2 (5 bases). The CDR3 sequence is 13 residues long. Trimming stripped 4 bases from V and 0 bases from J, with 8 bases between. Germline assignment: CDR1 SGHDT and CDR2 YYEEEE.